The present T cell receptor beta chain was sequenced within a study of cytomegalovirus exposure and HLA in healthy donors. Vbeta (60) and Jbeta (13) primers were used in the PCR. Per the authors' pipeline: The authors later counted about 80 million unique TCR beta chains, approximately 10 million of them shared. Clones were sequenced by immunoSEQ multiplex PCR, and TCRdb holds only the in-frame ones, with some missing. V, J and clone size were drawn from that table, and D and trimming were deduced from the DNA. The sample yields under 200,000 clones, approximately 82% seen once. As for this clone: Its antigen remains unknown.

Study-wide results and limits: Based on reports, TCR beta sequences accurately predicted HLA-A and HLA-B alleles for most subjects. TCR beta chains numbering more than 150 were designated cytomegalovirus-associated. An assumption of roughly uniform sequencing depth across donors underlay the presence/absence analyses.

V lost 10 bases, J lost 3 bases, and 14 bases stayed unmatched. In germline, CDR1 is ENHRY, CDR2 SYGVKD. The CDR3 is 16 amino acids. The sequence was collected from a male donor in good health and CMV-seronegative. V gene TRBV10-3 combines with J gene TRBJ1-4, with 7 bases identical to TRBD1. Sequencing used PBMCs. CDR3 nucleotide sequence: TGTGCCACCCGGGACAGACCCCATAGGGCTAATGAAAAACTGTTTTTT. This sequence encodes CATRDRPHRANEKLFF.